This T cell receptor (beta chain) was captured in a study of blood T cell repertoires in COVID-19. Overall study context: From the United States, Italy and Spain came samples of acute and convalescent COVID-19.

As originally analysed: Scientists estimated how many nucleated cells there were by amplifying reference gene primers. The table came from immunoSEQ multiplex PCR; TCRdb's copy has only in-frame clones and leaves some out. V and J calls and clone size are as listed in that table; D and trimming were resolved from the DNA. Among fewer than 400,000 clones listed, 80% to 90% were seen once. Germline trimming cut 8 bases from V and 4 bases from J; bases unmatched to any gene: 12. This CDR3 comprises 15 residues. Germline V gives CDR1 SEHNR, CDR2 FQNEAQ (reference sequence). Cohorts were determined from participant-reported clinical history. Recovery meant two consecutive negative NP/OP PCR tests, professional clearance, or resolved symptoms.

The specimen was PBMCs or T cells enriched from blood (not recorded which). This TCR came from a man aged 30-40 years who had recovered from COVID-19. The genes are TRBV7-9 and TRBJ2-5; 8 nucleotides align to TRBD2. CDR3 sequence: CASQAAGLVRETQYF. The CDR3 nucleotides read TGTGCCAGCCAAGCCGCGGGACTAGTGAGAGAGACCCAGTACTTC.